This T cell receptor (beta chain) is drawn from a study of OX40 agonist ivuxolimab in advanced cancers. As for the study in general: Averaging around 60 years in age, with a range of roughly 20 to 80, the cohort was about 86% male. Having had anti-PD-1, anti-PD-L1 or anti-CTLA-4 therapy before was allowed, and about 42% had some. Partial responses, seen in three patients, involved one hepatocellular carcinoma and two cutaneous melanomas.

V was shortened by 4 bases and J by 4 bases, with 16 bases between the two germline ends. CDR3 length: 15 amino acids. The germline V gene has CDR1 MGHRA and CDR2 YSYEKL. Assay used: immunoSEQ multiplex PCR; TCRdb lists only in-frame clones, some missing. The sample yields just under 65,000 clones, 91% seen once. At baseline, cycle 4 day 1, and cycle 7 day 1, blood was sampled. The J gene is TRBJ1-1, the V gene TRBV4-1, with D possibly TRBD1 on 6 matching bases. The receptor was isolated from an adult with an advanced solid tumor such as melanoma, head and neck, liver or kidney cancer. The starting material was CD4+ or CD8+ T cells sorted from blood, obtained in a trial of the OX40 agonist ivuxolimab. Written as DNA, the CDR3 is TGCGCCAGCAGCCCTCCGCGGGGGGCATTCACTGAAGCTTTCTTT. This codes for CASSPPRGAFTEAFF.